This is a list of T cell receptor beta chains from one sample in a study of T-cell memory formation after mild COVID-19. Each CDR3 protein is one row after TCRdb ran MiXCR on the 5' RACE reads. The sample shows about 250,000 distinct CDR3 sequences, approximately 15% of them seen only once. The sample comprised PBMCs or a T cell subset sorted from them (not recorded which). The origin of the receptors is an adult woman who had mild COVID-19 (a few samples of this study predate the infection). Cell type and time point are not known. CDR3s include the opening cysteine and the closing phenylalanine or tryptophan. D genes are given only for firm matches. Size is omitted from some rows. Given values are once, few, many or a class for expanded clones.

D gene	clone size	J gene	V gene	CDR3 protein	CDR3 DNA
TRBD2	few	TRBJ2-1	TRBV5-1	CASRSGGTSYNEQFF	TGCGCCAGCAGAAGCGGGGGGACGTCCTACAATGAGCAGTTCTTC
NA	NA	TRBJ2-3	TRBV24-1	CATRSTEPSTDTQYF	TGTGCCACCAGATCTACAGAGCCTAGCACAGATACGCAGTATTTT
NA	many	TRBJ2-1	TRBV4-2	CASSQAEIEQFF	TGTGCCAGCAGCCAAGCTGAGATTGAGCAGTTCTTC
NA	few	TRBJ1-3	TRBV6-6	CASNEGRSSGNTIYF	TGTGCCAGCAATGAGGGGCGGAGCTCTGGAAACACCATATATTTT
NA	few	TRBJ1-5	TRBV18	CASSPPGEGKKPQHF	TGTGCCAGCTCACCACCGGGCGAGGGGAAGAAGCCCCAGCATTTT
TRBD1	few	TRBJ1-2	TRBV6-1	CASSEAAGQAIRVTINGYTF	TGTGCCAGCAGTGAAGCGGCGGGACAGGCAATCCGAGTTACGATTAATGGCTACACCTTC
NA	NA	TRBJ1-1	TRBV5-1	CASSWDGGTEAFF	TGCGCCAGCAGCTGGGACGGTGGAACTGAAGCTTTCTTT
NA	few	TRBJ1-1	TRBV10-3	CAISGNGGNTEAFF	TGTGCCATCAGTGGGAACGGAGGTAACACTGAAGCTTTCTTT
TRBD2	many	TRBJ2-1	TRBV6-6	CASSYSPTSGVYNEQFF	TGTGCCAGCAGTTACTCGCCAACTAGCGGGGTCTACAATGAGCAGTTCTTC
NA	NA	TRBJ2-1	TRBV3-1	CASSPTQGLPSNYNEQFF	TGTGCCAGCAGCCCCACCCAGGGGCTACCGTCGAACTACAATGAGCAGTTCTTC
TRBD1	NA	TRBJ1-1	TRBV2	CASMRQGAQDTEAFF	TGTGCCAGCATGAGACAGGGGGCGCAGGACACTGAAGCTTTCTTT
NA	few	TRBJ1-2	TRBV3-1	CASSQTGSYGYTF	TGTGCCAGCAGCCAAACAGGTTCTTATGGCTACACCTTC
NA	NA	TRBJ1-5	TRBV18	CASSPDLDQPQHF	TGTGCCAGCTCACCGGACTTGGATCAGCCCCAGCATTTT
NA	few	TRBJ2-1	TRBV2	CASGQLTNYNEQFF	TGTGCCAGCGGACAGTTAACCAACTACAATGAGCAGTTCTTC
TRBD1	few	TRBJ1-2	TRBV24-1	CATSERTGDGYTF	TGTGCCACCAGTGAGCGGACAGGGGACGGCTACACCTTC
TRBD2	NA	TRBJ2-1	TRBV7-8	CASSSIAGGANNEQFF	TGTGCCAGCAGCTCGATAGCGGGAGGAGCCAACAATGAGCAGTTCTTC